This paragraph reports one T cell receptor (beta chain). The entry originates in a study of blood T cell repertoires in COVID-19. At the level of the study: Spain, Italy and the United States supplied samples that represented acute and convalescent COVID-19.

In the authors' workflow: The assay estimated nucleated cells by amplifying reference gene primers. The table came from immunoSEQ multiplex PCR; TCRdb's copy has only in-frame clones and leaves some out. From that table come the V and J calls and clone size; the DNA was used to work out D and trimming. The repertoire includes about 52,000 clones, 87% of them detected once, and 15% sits in the top ten. The sample comprised peripheral blood. This sequence originates from a human donor with active COVID-19. The donor label of this sample is uncertain.

CDR3 bases: TGTGCCAGCAGCAAACAGGGGGGGGACACTGAAGCTTTCTTT. It is translated as CASSKQGGDTEAFF. The gene calls are TRBV5-5 and TRBJ1-1; 8 positions agree with TRBD1. CDR1 is SGHKS, CDR2 YYEKEE, per germline (reference sequence). The V and J ends lost 4 bases and 3 bases, in that order; junction bases with no gene match: 5. This CDR3 spans 14 amino acids.